This T cell receptor (beta chain) was profiled in a study of blood T cell repertoires in COVID-19. Overall study: Samples taken during acute and convalescent COVID-19 were collected in the United States, Italy and Spain. Nucleic acid was either cDNA or gDNA, and it came from T cells, B-cell-depleted T cells, or PBMCs.

In assigning cohorts, the study relied on participant-reported clinical history. V trimming: 5 bases; J trimming: 8 bases; junction bases outside the gene matches: 5. The CDR3 spans 13 residues. Germline values: CDR1 GTSNPN, CDR2 SVGIG (reference sequence). Source study methods: How many nucleated cells were present was estimated from reference gene primer amplification. The method was immunoSEQ multiplex PCR; TCRdb's version includes in-frame clones alone and lacks a portion of them. V, J and clone size were drawn from that table, and D and trimming were deduced from the DNA. This table holds nearly 250,000 clones, 70% to 90% found once.

This TCR came from a woman in her forties or fifties with acute COVID-19. The sample consisted of PBMCs or T cells enriched from blood (not recorded which). The chain links TRBV30 to TRBJ1-4; 10 bases align to TRBD1. This CDR3 is CAWDRGRAEKLFF. CDR3 bases: TGTGCCTGGGACAGGGGGCGAGCCGAAAAACTGTTTTTT. The full variable domain, completed using reference TRBV30 and TRBJ1-4, is SQTIHQWPATLVQPVGSPLSLECTVEGTSNPNLYWYRQAAGRGLQLLFYSVGIGQISSEVPQNLSASRPQDRQFILSSKKLLLSDSGFYLCAWDRGRAEKLFFGSGTQLSVL.